This entry is about one T cell receptor (beta chain). What this receptor recognizes is not known. The record has no base qualities; no much larger clone is one base away. Whole blood was collected in K2EDTA tubes by collaborating institutions according to the institutions' own protocols. Collaborator samples were shipped for TCRbeta analysis as frozen whole blood, isolated PBMCs, or DNA extracted from either sample type. The record originates from a study of blood T cell repertoires in COVID-19 (dated by TCRdb to 2018 to 2021). At the level of the whole study: The collaborator samples originated in the United States, Italy and Spain and spanned the acute and convalescent phases of COVID-19. A de-identified subject ID, COVID-19 status, age in years and sex were almost always included in the sample metadata. The samples were drawn from two sources: the first 160 participants of the ongoing ImmuneRACE study, and fewer than 1,500 subjects contributed by 6 global collaborators. A freely available public database, intended as a resource for researchers studying the immune response to SARS-CoV-2, is where the repertoires were released. Subjects who had been exposed to COVID-19, were actively infected with it, or had recovered from it provided the deeply sampled blood TCRbeta repertoires that made up the dataset. Where HLA class I and class II types were available, the types were taken from metadata supplied by the sample provider, not from assay-based typing. The material from the prospective study consisted of cDNA or gDNA derived from T cells, B-cell-depleted T cells, or PBMCs. Beyond this particular receptor, the publication reports: The amount of clinical and demographic metadata varied by source and participant and was provided uncurated.

The immunoSEQ Assay, a bias-controlled multiplex PCR, was used to amplify TCRbeta CDR3 regions from genomic DNA. Per the source publication's procedure: The number of nucleated cells in each sample was estimated from the amplification of reference gene primers within the assay. To quantify the absolute abundance of each unique TCRbeta CDR3 rearrangement, sequence reads were collapsed and filtered. For each sample, productive Simpson clonality was calculated by taking the square root of Simpson's diversity index across productive rearrangements. Drawn from immuneACCESS, this table holds only the in-frame rearrangements with V and J called that TCRdb kept. Clones are partly lost; checked studies trace under half to an unresolved V gene and leave the rest unexplained. V and J calls and clone size are copied from that table; D and trimming were computed from the DNA. This sample has 180,000 or so clones in its table, and more than 65% of those were observed once. The leading ten clones occupy about 2.7% of the sample.

This TCR was sampled from a human donor with acute or convalescent COVID-19. The donor label of this sample is uncertain. Sample: peripheral blood.

The DNA sequence reads TGTGCCAGCAGTGCGTTGGGGGGATCGAACACCGGGGAGCTGTTTTTT. Its translation reads: CASSALGGSNTGELFF. Here the chain combines TRBV6-4 and TRBJ2-2; the D gene is perhaps TRBD2, from 6 matching bases. The CDR3 starts with the cysteine, ends with the phenylalanine, and has 16 residues. Left in the record is the CDR3 DNA by itself, 48 bases read in frame from the first base. Based on the germline V gene, the CDR1 and CDR2 sequences are MRHNA and SNTAGT. V is shortened by 4 bases, J by 0 bases, and the region joining them spans 12 bases.